Following are 6 T cell receptor beta chains from one sample sequenced in a study of T cell responses to AZD1222 COVID-19 vaccine. Repertoires were generated with immunoSEQ multiplex PCR, while TCRdb's copy carries only in-frame clones and drops some. The data contain fewer than 50,000 clones, over 70% of them seen just once; the ten biggest clones take up around 3.9%. This specimen consisted of peripheral blood, obtained on day 0 of AZD1222 vaccination. Receptors originate from an adult in good health.

This clone was seen only once. CDR3 in DNA: TGTGCCAGCAGGGACATCTTGGCTACTAGTGAGCAGTTCTTC. It encodes CASRDILATSEQFF. The chain carries TRBV2 and TRBJ2-1; D might be TRBD1 or TRBD2, each matching 5 bases. The CDR3 sequence is 14 residues long. Germline CDR1 is SNHLY and CDR2 is FYNNEI. Trimming removed 6 bases at V and 9 bases at J, with 18 bases between. Together with reference TRBV2 and TRBJ2-1, the CDR3 gives the full variable domain: EPEVTQTPSHQVTQMGQEVILRCVPISNHLYFYWYRQILGQKVEFLVSFYNNEISEKSEIFDDQFSVERPDGSNFTLKIRSTKLEDSAMYFCASRDILATSEQFFGPGTRLTVL.

V usage is TRBV13 and J usage is TRBJ1-1; D remains ambiguous. Trimming pared 5 bases from V and 1 base from J, leaving 11 bases between. The CDR3 extends over 14 amino acids. The germline V gene has CDR1 PRHDT and CDR2 FYEKMQ (reference sequence). Here the CDR3 reads CASSPSYGNTEAFF. In nucleotides, the CDR3 is TGTGCCAGCAGCCCCTCATATGGGAACACTGAAGCTTTCTTT.

This sequence joins TRBV28 and TRBJ1-2; TRBD1 is a possible D gene (6 bases). CDR3 length equals 15 residues. The V end was cut by 5 bases, the J end by 0 bases, with 13 bases between. Germline V gene lookup returns CDR1 MDHEN and CDR2 SYDVKM. CDR3 amino acids: CASSTLSGANYGYTF. CDR3 DNA sequence: TGTGCCAGCAGTACCCTGTCAGGGGCTAACTATGGCTACACCTTC.

The chain couples TRBV10-3 to TRBJ1-6; 8 positions agree with TRBD1. The germline V gene encodes CDR1 ENHRY and CDR2 SYGVKD. The CDR3 contains 13 residues. The V segment lost 10 bases and the J segment 10 bases; nucleotides outside the gene matches: 9. CDR3 sequence reads: CANSGQGNSPLHF. The CDR3 bases are TGTGCCAACAGCGGACAGGGAAACTCACCCCTCCACTTT.

The J gene is TRBJ1-1, the V gene TRBV12-3 or TRBV12-4; D not resolved. Deletions cut 6 bases from V and 0 bases from J, with 8 bases between. The CDR3 spans 13 residues. In DNA, the CDR3 is TGTGCCAGCAGCGGAAGGGTGAACACTGAAGCTTTCTTT. The encoded protein is CASSGRVNTEAFF.

The chain employs TRBV28 and TRBJ1-5; 8 nucleotides agree with TRBD1. J lost 3 bases, V lost 4 bases, and 8 bases had no gene match. Germline CDR1 reads MDHEN; CDR2 reads SYDVKM. The length of the CDR3 is 16 residues. The CDR3 here is CASSSFWTGPNQPQHF. The DNA of the CDR3 is TGTGCCAGCAGTTCGTTCTGGACAGGGCCCAATCAGCCCCAGCATTTT.